This entry features one T cell receptor (beta chain) sequence. The data are from a study of blood T cell repertoires in COVID-19. Study context: Acute and convalescent COVID-19 samples came from the United States, Italy and Spain. The analysed material was cDNA or gDNA that came from T cells, B-cell-depleted T cells, or PBMCs.

In the original analysis: How many nucleated cells were present was estimated from reference gene primer amplification. Assay: immunoSEQ multiplex PCR; the TCRdb copy retains only in-frame clones and omits some. D and trimming come from the DNA, and the V and J calls and clone size come from that table. Of 55,000 to 75,000 clones detected, around three quarters appear once; the ten largest clones hold about 40%. The receptor was isolated from a woman in her 70s with acute or convalescent COVID-19. The sequenced sample was peripheral blood.

The CDR3 DNA reads as TGTGCCAGCAGCGATAACCGGGACACTGAAGCTTTCTTT. It encodes CASSDNRDTEAFF. This sequence joins TRBV9 and TRBJ1-1, with D unclear. With 3 bases removed from V and 3 bases from J, the gap between germline ends came to 9 bases. The CDR3 has 13 amino acids. Germline loops: CDR1 SGDLS, CDR2 YYNGEE.